This T cell receptor beta chain emerged from a study of identifying expanded T cells in peripheral blood. Collection occurred without any documented infections or immune events in donors. Study-wide findings and caveats: Over approximately two and four weeks, about 15 and 19 clones changed, versus 1.2 between replicates.

Germline V gene sequence: CDR1 SGHVS, CDR2 FQNEAQ. This CDR3 spans 15 amino acids. Unmatched junction bases numbered 3, after V lost 0 bases and J lost 7 bases. This clone occurred a few times. Its cognate antigen is unknown. Method: immunoSEQ multiplex PCR; TCRdb's copy keeps in-frame clones and lacks some. The repertoire consists of approximately 81,000 clones, with roughly 89% occurring once and the leading ten covering around a fifth. This chain links TRBV7-8 with TRBJ2-1, with 10 bases aligning to TRBD2. The clonotype was recovered from a person aged 18 to 70 in good health. The sequenced sample consisted of blood. The CDR3 sequence is CASSLALAGVNEQFF. CDR3 DNA: TGTGCCAGCAGCTTAGCGCTAGCGGGAGTTAATGAGCAGTTCTTC.